Below are 22 T cell receptor beta chains sequenced from a single sample in a study of blood T cell repertoires in COVID-19 (TCRdb year 2020). Library preparation used the immunoSEQ multiplex PCR assay. TCRdb took this table from immuneACCESS and kept in-frame rearrangements with V and J called. Such tables lack part of the clones; where checked against another copy, unresolved V genes explain under half of the gap, and the rest is unexplained. This sample holds roughly 180,000 clones; less than 85% were observed only once. The ten largest clones take up roughly 4.5% of the sample. Sequenced material: PBMCs or T cells enriched from blood (not recorded which). Receptors originate from a woman between 45 and 65 years old who had recovered from COVID-19.

V and J are TRBV5-5 and TRBJ1-1; 8 bases align to TRBD1. CDR1 is SGHKS, CDR2 YYEKEE, per germline (reference sequence). This CDR3 is built from 16 residues. V was clipped by 4 bases and J by 1 base; unmatched bases: 9. In DNA, the CDR3 is TGTGCCAGCAGCGGATGGGACAGGAGGAGGAACACTGAAGCTTTCTTT. This codes for CASSGWDRRRNTEAFF.

This clone was seen once. In DNA, the CDR3 is TGCGCCAGCAGCTTGAATCAGCGTGCAACTAATGAAAAACTGTTTTTT. It codes for CASSLNQRATNEKLFF. This chain connects TRBV5-1 to TRBJ1-4; D is unresolved. V was pared by 1 base and J by 0 bases, with 10 bases between. The CDR3 runs to 16 residues. Germline CDR1 is SGHRS and CDR2 is YFSETQ.

The rearrangement links TRBV12-5 to TRBJ2-1; TRBD1 aligns across 9 bases. V shed 7 bases, J shed 4 bases, and the junction held 5 bases outside the gene matches. Germline CDR1 is LGHNT and CDR2 is FRNRAP. The CDR3 contains 14 residues. In DNA, the CDR3 is TGTGCTAGTGTTGGGGGACAGGGATACAATGAGCAGTTCTTC. Protein: CASVGGQGYNEQFF.

The chain employs TRBV29-1 and TRBJ1-4; D unresolved. Trimming pared 4 bases from V and 0 bases from J, leaving 15 bases between. CDR3 size: 16 residues. The germline V gene has CDR1 SQVTM and CDR2 ANQGSEA. As DNA, the CDR3 is TGCAGCGTTGTACTCCCGGAGTCCACAACTAATGAAAAACTGTTTTTT. This gives the protein CSVVLPESTTNEKLFF.

This sequence joins TRBV6-2 or TRBV6-3 and TRBJ2-7, with 8 bases matching TRBD1. V gave up 6 bases and J gave up 4 bases; unmatched junction bases: 14. This CDR3 has 16 amino acids. Germline assignment: CDR1 MNHEY and CDR2 SVGEGT. The chain's CDR3 is CASSLTPQGARYEQYV. The CDR3 bases are TGTGCCAGCAGCCTCACGCCCCAGGGGGCGCGGTACGAGCAGTACGTC.

The genes are TRBV6-2 or TRBV6-3 and TRBJ1-2, with D unclear. The CDR3 has 16 amino acids. Deletions cut 6 bases from V and 6 bases from J, with 23 bases between. CDR1 and CDR2 (germline): MNHEY, SVGEGT. CDR3 sequence (DNA): TGTGCCAGCAGCCGACTCGAGGCCGGAGGATCGGATGGCTACACCTTC. It yields the protein CASSRLEAGGSDGYTF.

V usage is TRBV19 and J usage is TRBJ1-5; a weak D match, TRBD1 (5 bases). The V gene's germline CDR1 is LNHDA and CDR2 SQIVND (reference sequence). V shed 6 bases and J shed 0 bases, with 15 bases lying between them. The CDR3 has 16 amino acids. The chain's CDR3 is CASSMAGKLSNQPQHF. As DNA, the CDR3 is TGTGCCAGTAGCATGGCAGGGAAACTTAGCAATCAGCCCCAGCATTTT. Drawing the rest from reference TRBV19 and TRBJ1-5, the complete variable domain is DGGITQSPKYLFRKEGQNVTLSCEQNLNHDAMYWYRQDPGQGLRLIYYSQIVNDFQKGDIAEGYSVSREKKESFPLTVTSAQKNPTAFYLCASSMAGKLSNQPQHFGDGTRLSIL.

V is TRBV5-1 and J is TRBJ2-5, with D possibly being TRBD1 (6 bases). Germline V gene data show CDR1 as SGHRS and CDR2 as YFSETQ. The CDR3 extends over 14 amino acids. Between the trimmed V and J ends, which lost 4 bases and 5 bases, there was a span of 15 bases. The CDR3 sequence is CASSPRRGEETQYF. CDR3 nucleotides: TGCGCCAGCAGCCCCCGCAGGGGTGAGGAGACCCAGTACTTC.

This clone was picked up one time. The V and J genes are TRBV5-1 and TRBJ2-3; D uncertain. V shed 2 bases and J shed 0 bases, with 7 bases lying between them. Germline V gives CDR1 SGHRS, CDR2 YFSETQ. The CDR3 consists of 14 residues. The CDR3 sequence is CASSFADSTDTQYF. As DNA, the CDR3 is TGCGCCAGCAGCTTTGCAGATAGCACAGATACGCAGTATTTT.

V gene TRBV19 combines with J gene TRBJ1-1; 8 positions agree with TRBD1. With V trimmed by 2 bases and J by 4 bases, 6 bases remained unmatched. CDR1 is LNHDA and CDR2 is SQIVND in the germline V gene (reference sequence). This CDR3 has 15 amino acids. CDR3 in amino acids: CASSISVTGGTEAFF. The CDR3, as DNA: TGTGCCAGTAGTATATCGGTCACAGGGGGCACTGAAGCTTTCTTT.

This rearrangement joins TRBV9 to TRBJ2-3, with D maybe TRBD2 (6 bases). Between the trimmed V and J ends, which lost 4 bases and 3 bases, there was a span of 12 bases. Germline CDR1 SGDLS, CDR2 YYNGEE. This CDR3 comprises 14 residues. CDR3 protein: CASSQAGGTDTQYF. As DNA, the CDR3 is TGTGCCAGCAGCCAAGCGGGTGGGACAGATACGCAGTATTTT.

The rearrangement joins TRBV2 to TRBJ1-4; D call uncertain. The CDR3 is 13 residues long. Germline CDR1 is SNHLY and CDR2 is FYNNEI. Trimming stripped 1 base from V and 8 bases from J, with 8 bases between. The DNA of the CDR3 is TGTGCCAGCAGTGAAGGAGAACAGGAAAAACTGTTTTTT. This encodes CASSEGEQEKLFF.

The CDR3 protein is CATASGGSRGETQYF. CDR3 DNA sequence: TGTGCCACCGCTAGCGGGGGGAGTCGGGGTGAGACCCAGTACTTC. The chain joins TRBV24-1 to TRBJ2-5, with TRBD2 matching 11 bases. Per germline, CDR1 KGHDR and CDR2 SFDVKD. V was pared by 9 bases and J by 5 bases, with 10 bases of the junction left unmatched. The length of the CDR3 is 15 residues.

This chain uses TRBV5-4 with TRBJ2-3; TRBD2 matches 7 bases. This CDR3 is 15 amino acids long. The germline V gene has CDR1 SGHNT and CDR2 YYREEE (reference sequence). J gave up 6 bases and V 4 bases, and 11 bases lay outside the gene matches. CDR3 nucleotide sequence: TGTGCCAGCAGCCTTGAAACAGCGGGGTGGGATACGCAGTATTTT. It is translated as CASSLETAGWDTQYF.

The J gene is TRBJ1-4, the V gene TRBV19; D remains unclear. V shed 5 bases and J shed 0 bases, with 16 bases lying between them. This CDR3 is 17 amino acids long. Germline V gene sequence: CDR1 LNHDA, CDR2 SQIVND (reference sequence). CDR3 nucleotide sequence: TGTGCCAGTAGTCTTAGACGGGAGGGCGCAACTAATGAAAAACTGTTTTTT. It yields the protein CASSLRREGATNEKLFF. The variable domain in full, with the rest retrieved from reference TRBV19 and TRBJ1-4, is DGGITQSPKYLFRKEGQNVTLSCEQNLNHDAMYWYRQDPGQGLRLIYYSQIVNDFQKGDIAEGYSVSREKKESFPLTVTSAQKNPTAFYLCASSLRREGATNEKLFFGSGTQLSVL.

The chain joins TRBV5-1 to TRBJ1-2, with 7 bases lining up with TRBD1. The CDR3 runs 14 residues. Trimming took 4 bases from V and 4 from J; bases not matched to a gene: 7. Germline V gene data show CDR1 as SGHRS and CDR2 as YFSETQ. The CDR3 sequence: CASSPDRASYGYTF. The CDR3, as DNA: TGCGCCAGCAGCCCAGACAGGGCCAGCTATGGCTACACCTTC. Full variable domain (remainder filled in from reference TRBV5-1 and TRBJ1-2): KAGVTQTPRYLIKTRGQQVTLSCSPISGHRSVSWYQQTPGQGLQFLFEYFSETQRNKGNFPGRFSGRQFSNSRSEMNVSTLELGDSALYLCASSPDRASYGYTFGSGTRLTVV.

This chain connects TRBV6-5 to TRBJ2-5; 9 positions agree with TRBD2. The CDR3 has 15 residues. Trimming cost V 0 bases and J 10 bases; bases outside gene matches: 9. Germline-derived CDR1 and CDR2 are MNHEY and SVGAGI. CDR3 residues: CASSYSASGTSNQYF. CDR3 in DNA: TGTGCCAGCAGTTACTCGGCTAGCGGGACGTCGAACCAGTACTTC.

The J gene is TRBJ1-2, the V gene TRBV10-1; 7 bases fit TRBD1. This CDR3 spans 13 amino acids. Germline trimming cut 6 bases from V and 3 bases from J; bases unmatched to any gene: 4. CDR1 is WNHNN and CDR2 is SYGVQD in the germline V gene (reference sequence). CDR3 loop: CASSRDRDYGYTF. The CDR3, as DNA: TGCGCCAGCAGCCGAGACAGGGACTATGGCTACACCTTC.

The gene calls are TRBV7-2 and TRBJ1-4; D unclear. V dropped 3 bases and J dropped 0 bases, with 11 bases sitting between them. This CDR3 is built from 16 residues. Germline CDR1 SGHTA, CDR2 FQGNSA. The CDR3 loop is CASSFSLGATNEKLFF. CDR3 bases: TGTGCCAGCAGCTTCTCCCTTGGAGCAACTAATGAAAAACTGTTTTTT. The full variable domain, in which reference TRBV7-2 and TRBJ1-4 provide the parts outside the CDR3, is GAGVSQSPSNKVTEKGKDVELRCDPISGHTALYWYRQSLGQGLEFLIYFQGNSAPDKSGLPSDRFSAERTGGSVSTLTIQRTQQEDSAVYLCASSFSLGATNEKLFFGSGTQLSVL.

The chain carries TRBV5-6 and TRBJ1-5; D is uncertain. Germline CDR1 is SGHDT and CDR2 is YYEEEE. The CDR3 covers 15 residues. Trimming took off 4 bases at V and 3 bases at J, with 14 bases between the two ends. DNA of the CDR3: TGTGCCAGCAGCGGCCGAGGCCCTTCCAATCAGCCCCAGCATTTT. Its translation is CASSGRGPSNQPQHF.

The rearrangement links TRBV7-3 to TRBJ2-4; TRBD1 agrees at 7 bases. CDR1 and CDR2 (germline): SGHTA, FQGTGA. V shed 5 bases and J 4 bases; nucleotides not matched to a gene: 8. The CDR3 runs to 15 residues. CDR3 bases: TGTGCCAGCAGCGCCCGGGACAGCGTTAAAAACATTCAGTACTTC. Amino acids: CASSARDSVKNIQYF.

This clone is deemed medium-sized. CDR3 amino acids: CASSPKGYFEKLFF. The CDR3 region has the DNA TGTGCCAGCTCACCGAAGGGGTACTTCGAAAAACTGTTTTTT. The V and J genes are TRBV18 and TRBJ1-4, with TRBD1 as a possible D gene (5 bases). The CDR3 sequence is 14 residues long. Trimming cost V 3 bases and J 8 bases, with 13 bases left between them. Germline V gene lookup returns CDR1 KGHSH and CDR2 LQKENI.